This TCR beta chain was sequenced during a study of shared clonotypes between healthy human individuals. Measured with immunoSEQ multiplex PCR; TCRdb has only the in-frame clones, and not every one. In the table there are millions of clones, 95% of which are singletons. In regard to this clone: Its target is not known.

Study-level results: Estimated richness values were generally larger in naive subsets than in memory subsets.

This CDR3 has 14 residues. The germline V gene has CDR1 MGHDK and CDR2 SYGVNS. V shed 4 bases and J shed 1 base, with 7 bases lying between them. The chain couples TRBV25-1 to TRBJ2-2, with D unresolved. The specimen sequenced was naive CD4+ T cells sorted from blood. The subset was: CD45RA+ positively selected. The TCR originated in a young man in good health. The CDR3 spells CASSAVRNTGELFF. CDR3 sequence (DNA): TGTGCCAGCAGTGCGGTTAGGAACACCGGGGAGCTGTTTTTT.